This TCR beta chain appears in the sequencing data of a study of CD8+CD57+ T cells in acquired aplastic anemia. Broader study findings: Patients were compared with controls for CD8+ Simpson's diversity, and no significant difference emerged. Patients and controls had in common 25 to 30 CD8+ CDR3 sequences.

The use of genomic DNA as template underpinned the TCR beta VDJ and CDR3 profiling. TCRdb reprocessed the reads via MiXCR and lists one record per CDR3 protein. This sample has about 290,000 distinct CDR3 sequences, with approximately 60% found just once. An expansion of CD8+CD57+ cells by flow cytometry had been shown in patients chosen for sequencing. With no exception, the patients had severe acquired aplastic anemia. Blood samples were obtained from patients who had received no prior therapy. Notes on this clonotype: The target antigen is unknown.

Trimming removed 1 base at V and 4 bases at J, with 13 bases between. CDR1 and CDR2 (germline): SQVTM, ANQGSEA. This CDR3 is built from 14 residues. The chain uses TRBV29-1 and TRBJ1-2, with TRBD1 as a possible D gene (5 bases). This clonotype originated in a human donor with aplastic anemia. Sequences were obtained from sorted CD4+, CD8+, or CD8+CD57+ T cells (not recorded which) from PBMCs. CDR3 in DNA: TGCAGCGTTGAAGGGCAGGGCGACGTCTATGGCTACACCTTC. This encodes CSVEGQGDVYGYTF.